This TCR beta chain was retrieved from a study of control samples from healthy donors and cancer patients. TCRdb's table, derived via immunoSEQ multiplex PCR, lists solely in-frame clones and lacks some. The table includes roughly 55,000 clones, roughly 86% detected once. Germline values: CDR1 SGHTA, CDR2 FQGNSA. Trimming shortened V by 6 bases and J by 5 bases, and 13 bases separated the two germline ends. The CDR3 is made up of 13 amino acids. This clone was seen only once. The sequence came from a middle-aged man in good health. The material sequenced was blood. This chain connects TRBV7-2 to TRBJ2-5; no clear D gene. The DNA of the CDR3 is TGTGCCAGCAGGCGGAATTTGGGGGAGACCCAGTACTTC. Encoded protein: CASRRNLGETQYF.